These T cell receptor beta chains were read from a single sample in a study of shared clonotypes between healthy human individuals. Libraries were prepared by immunoSEQ multiplex PCR; TCRdb keeps only in-frame clonotypes and omits some of them. The sample consists of about 490,000 clones, about 79% of them appearing once. Material: PBMCs. These TCRs come from a woman aged 40 to 55 in good health. Some clones in this sample may be carry-over from other donors' samples. The CDR3 runs from the conserved cysteine through the conserved F or W. A D gene is named only where the DNA matches it firmly. Some rows mark clone size as missing; the rest say once, few, many or name a class of expanded clone.

once	NA	TRBJ2-5	TRBV28	TGTGCCAGCAGACCTTCCGGGGGGCTTCCAGGAGAGACCCAGTACTTC	CASRPSGGLPGETQYF
many	TRBD1	TRBJ2-5	TRBV5-1	TGCGCCAGCAGCCCCCAACAGGGGTCTCTGGAGACCCAGTACTTC	CASSPQQGSLETQYF
many	NA	TRBJ2-3	TRBV30	TGTGCCCTGACAGGACTAGTTACTAGCACAGATACGCAGTATTTT	CALTGLVTSTDTQYF
NA	NA	TRBJ2-6	TRBV7-9	TGTGCCAGCAGCCTAGATTCTGGGGCCAACGTCCTGACTTTC	CASSLDSGANVLTF
NA	NA	TRBJ2-2	TRBV10-3	TGTGCCATCAGTGAGCATGGACCAGAGACCGGGGAGCTGTTTTTT	CAISEHGPETGELFF
NA	TRBD2	TRBJ2-7	TRBV28	TGTGCCAGCAGTTTGGGAGGGCTTGACTCCTACGAGCAGTACTTC	CASSLGGLDSYEQYF
NA	NA	TRBJ2-5	TRBV10-2	TGCGCCAGCAGTGAGTGGGACGGGGGTAAACAAGAGACCCAGTACTTC	CASSEWDGGKQETQYF
few	NA	TRBJ2-2	TRBV2	TGTGCCAGCCTTTATGCCGGGGAGCTGTTTTTT	CASLYAGELFF
NA	NA	TRBJ1-2	TRBV28	TGTGCCAGCAAGGGCTTAGTGTATGGCTACACCTTC	CASKGLVYGYTF
NA	NA	TRBJ1-3	TRBV18	TGTGCCAGCTCGGCAGGCGCTTTCTCTGGAAACACCATATATTTT	CASSAGAFSGNTIYF
NA	TRBD1	TRBJ2-7	TRBV15	TGTGCCACCAGCAGACAGGGGGCGGGTTACGAGCAGTACTTC	CATSRQGAGYEQYF
NA	NA	TRBJ2-5	TRBV28	TGTGCCAGCAGCCGGACAGGAGGGTACCAAGAGACCCAGTACTTC	CASSRTGGYQETQYF
NA	NA	TRBJ2-1	TRBV29-1	TGCAGCGCAAAGAGAGGCGGTGAGCAGTTCTTC	CSAKRGGEQFF
NA	NA	TRBJ2-2	TRBV4-2	TGTGCCAGCAGCCTCTCACAGGGAAGCTCCGGGGAGCTGTTTTTT	CASSLSQGSSGELFF
NA	TRBD1	TRBJ2-7	TRBV15	TGTGCCACCAGCAGAGATCAGGGACAGGGGGCATCGCAGTACTTC	CATSRDQGQGASQYF
NA	TRBD2	TRBJ2-3	TRBV5-1	TGCGCCAGCAGCTCTAGCGGGGACTCTGCAGATACGCAGTATTTT	CASSSSGDSADTQYF
NA	NA	TRBJ1-1	TRBV5-1	TGCGCCAGCAGTTTGACAGGGAACACTGAAGCTTTCTTT	CASSLTGNTEAFF
few	TRBD2	TRBJ2-5	TRBV9	TGTGCCAGCAGCGTGGGACTAGCGGGATTACAAGAGACCCAGTACTTC	CASSVGLAGLQETQYF
once	TRBD1	TRBJ1-5	TRBV4-2	TGTGCCAGCAGCCACAAAAACCTCGGGACAGCGTACAATCAGCCCCAGCATTTT	CASSHKNLGTAYNQPQHF
NA	NA	TRBJ1-2	TRBV5-1	TGCGCCAGCAGCTTCGACAGTTACTATGGCTACACCTTC	CASSFDSYYGYTF
NA	TRBD2	TRBJ2-1	TRBV2	TGTGCCAGCAGGGGAGGGGCCTCGAATGAGCAGTTCTTC	CASRGGASNEQFF
NA	NA	TRBJ1-1	TRBV28	TGTGCCAGCTTCCCTAGCTTGAACACTGAAGCTTTCTTT	CASFPSLNTEAFF